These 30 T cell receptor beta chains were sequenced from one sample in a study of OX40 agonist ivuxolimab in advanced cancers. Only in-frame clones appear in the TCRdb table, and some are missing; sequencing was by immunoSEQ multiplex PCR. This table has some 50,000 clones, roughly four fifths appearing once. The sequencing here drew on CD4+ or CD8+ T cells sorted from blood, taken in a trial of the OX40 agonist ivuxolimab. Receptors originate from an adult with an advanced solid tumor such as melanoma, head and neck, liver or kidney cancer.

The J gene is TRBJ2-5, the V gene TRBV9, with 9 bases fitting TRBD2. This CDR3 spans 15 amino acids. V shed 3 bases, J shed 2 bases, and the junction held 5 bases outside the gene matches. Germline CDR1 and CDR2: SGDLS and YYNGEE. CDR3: CASSAPSGTQETQYF. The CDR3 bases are TGTGCCAGCAGCGCACCTAGCGGGACGCAAGAGACCCAGTACTTC.

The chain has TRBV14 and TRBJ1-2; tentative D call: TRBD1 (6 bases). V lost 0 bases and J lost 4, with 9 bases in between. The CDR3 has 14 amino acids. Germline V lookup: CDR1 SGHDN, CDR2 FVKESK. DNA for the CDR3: TGTGCCAGCAGCCAAGATGCCAGGGGCTATGGCTACACCTTC. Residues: CASSQDARGYGYTF.

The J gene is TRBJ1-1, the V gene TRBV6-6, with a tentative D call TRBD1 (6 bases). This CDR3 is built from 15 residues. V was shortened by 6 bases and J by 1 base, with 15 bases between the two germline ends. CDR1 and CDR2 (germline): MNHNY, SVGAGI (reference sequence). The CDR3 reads CASSLQGGSNTEAFF. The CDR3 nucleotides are TGTGCCAGCAGCCTCCAAGGGGGATCGAACACTGAAGCTTTCTTT.

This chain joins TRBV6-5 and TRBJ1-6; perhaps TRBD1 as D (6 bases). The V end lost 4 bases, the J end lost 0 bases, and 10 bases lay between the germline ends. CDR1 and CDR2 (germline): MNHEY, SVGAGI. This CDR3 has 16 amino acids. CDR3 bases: TGTGCCAGCAGTTTTACGGACAGCTCCTATAATTCACCCCTCCACTTT. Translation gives CASSFTDSSYNSPLHF.

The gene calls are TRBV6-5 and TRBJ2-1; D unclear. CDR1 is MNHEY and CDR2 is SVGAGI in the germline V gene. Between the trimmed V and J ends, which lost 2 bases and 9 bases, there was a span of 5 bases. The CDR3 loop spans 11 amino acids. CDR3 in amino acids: CASSYSGEQFF. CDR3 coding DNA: TGTGCCAGCAGTTACAGTGGTGAGCAGTTCTTC.

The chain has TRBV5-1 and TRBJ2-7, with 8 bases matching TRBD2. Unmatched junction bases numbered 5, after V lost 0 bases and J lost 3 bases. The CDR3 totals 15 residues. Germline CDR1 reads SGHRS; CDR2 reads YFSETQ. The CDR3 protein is CASSLEASGFYEQYF. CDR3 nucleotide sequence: TGCGCCAGCAGCTTGGAGGCTAGCGGGTTCTACGAGCAGTACTTC.

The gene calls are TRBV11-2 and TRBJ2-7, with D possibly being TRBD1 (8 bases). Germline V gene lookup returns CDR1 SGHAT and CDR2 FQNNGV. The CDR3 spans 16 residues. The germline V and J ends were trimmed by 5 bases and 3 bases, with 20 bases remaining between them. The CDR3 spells CASSGRGGQALYEQYF. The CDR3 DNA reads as TGTGCCAGCAGCGGGAGGGGGGGACAGGCCCTCTACGAGCAGTACTTC.

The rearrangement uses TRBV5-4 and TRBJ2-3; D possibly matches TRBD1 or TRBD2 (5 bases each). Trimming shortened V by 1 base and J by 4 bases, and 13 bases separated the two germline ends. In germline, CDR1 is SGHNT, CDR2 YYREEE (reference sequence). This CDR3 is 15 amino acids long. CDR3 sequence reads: CASSLRGAGPDTQYF. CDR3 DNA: TGTGCCAGCAGCTTGCGAGGGGCCGGGCCAGATACGCAGTATTTT. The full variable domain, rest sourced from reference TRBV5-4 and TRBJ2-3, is ETGVTQSPTHLIKTRGQQVTLRCSSQSGHNTVSWYQQALGQGPQFIFQYYREEENGRGNFPPRFSGLQFPNYSSELNVNALELDDSALYLCASSLRGAGPDTQYFGPGTRLTVL.

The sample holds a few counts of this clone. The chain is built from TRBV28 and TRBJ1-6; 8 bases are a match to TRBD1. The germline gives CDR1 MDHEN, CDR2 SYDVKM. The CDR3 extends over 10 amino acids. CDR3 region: CATGGRPLHF. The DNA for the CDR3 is TGTGCAACAGGGGGTCGACCCCTCCACTTT.

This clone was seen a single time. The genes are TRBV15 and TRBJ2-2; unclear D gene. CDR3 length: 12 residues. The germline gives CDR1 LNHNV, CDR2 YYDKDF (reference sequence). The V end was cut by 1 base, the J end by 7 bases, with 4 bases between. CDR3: CATSRARGELFF. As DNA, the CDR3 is TGTGCCACCAGCAGAGCCCGCGGGGAGCTGTTTTTT.

This CDR3 is CASRWGQANTGELFF. CDR3 DNA: TGCGCCAGCAGGTGGGGGCAGGCTAACACCGGGGAGCTGTTTTTT. The rearrangement links TRBV10-2 to TRBJ2-2, with a tentative D call TRBD1 (6 bases). This CDR3 region has 15 residues. With 6 bases removed from V and 2 bases from J, the gap between germline ends came to 13 bases. The V gene's germline CDR1 is WSHSY and CDR2 SAAADI.

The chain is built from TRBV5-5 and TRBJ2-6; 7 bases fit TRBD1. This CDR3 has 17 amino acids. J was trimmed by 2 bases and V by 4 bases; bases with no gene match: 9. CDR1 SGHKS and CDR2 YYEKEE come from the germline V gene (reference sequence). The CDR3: CASSDDRARTGANVLTF. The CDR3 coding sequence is TGTGCCAGCAGCGACGACAGGGCCCGTACTGGGGCCAACGTCCTGACTTTC.

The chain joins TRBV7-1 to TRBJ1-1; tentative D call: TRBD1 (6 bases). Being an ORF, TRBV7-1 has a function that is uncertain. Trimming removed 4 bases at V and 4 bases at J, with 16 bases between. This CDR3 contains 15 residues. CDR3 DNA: TGTGCCAGCAGCTTAGATCAGGGGCAGGGCACTGAAGCTTTCTTT. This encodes CASSLDQGQGTEAFF.

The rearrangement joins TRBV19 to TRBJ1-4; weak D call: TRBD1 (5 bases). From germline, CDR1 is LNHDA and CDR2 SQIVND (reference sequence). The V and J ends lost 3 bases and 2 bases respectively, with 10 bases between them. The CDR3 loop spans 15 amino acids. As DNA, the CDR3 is TGTGCCAGTAGTATGGGGCCAGGGACTAATGAAAAACTGTTTTTT. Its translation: CASSMGPGTNEKLFF.

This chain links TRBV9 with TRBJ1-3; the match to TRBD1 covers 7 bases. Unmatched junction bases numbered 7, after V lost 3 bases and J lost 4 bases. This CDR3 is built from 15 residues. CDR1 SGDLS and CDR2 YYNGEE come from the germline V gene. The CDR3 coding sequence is TGTGCCAGCAGCGATACCGGGACAGTAGGAAACACCATATATTTT. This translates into CASSDTGTVGNTIYF.

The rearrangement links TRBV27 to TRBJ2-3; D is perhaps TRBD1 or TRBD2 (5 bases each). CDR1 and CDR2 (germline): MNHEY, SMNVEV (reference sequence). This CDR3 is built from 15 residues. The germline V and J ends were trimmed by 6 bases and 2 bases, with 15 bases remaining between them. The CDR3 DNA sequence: TGTGCCAGCAGGGGCTGGGACGGGGACACAGATACGCAGTATTTT. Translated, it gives CASRGWDGDTDTQYF.

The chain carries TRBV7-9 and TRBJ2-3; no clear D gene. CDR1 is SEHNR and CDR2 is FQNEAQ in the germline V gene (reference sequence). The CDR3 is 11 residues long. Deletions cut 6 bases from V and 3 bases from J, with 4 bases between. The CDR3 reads CASRATDTQYF. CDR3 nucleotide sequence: TGTGCCAGCAGGGCGACAGATACGCAGTATTTT.

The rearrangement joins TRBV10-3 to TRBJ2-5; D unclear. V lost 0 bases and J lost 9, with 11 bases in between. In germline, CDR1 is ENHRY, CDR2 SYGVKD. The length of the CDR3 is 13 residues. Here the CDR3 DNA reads TGTGCCATCAGTGAGTCCCCCCAGGAACCCCAGTACTTC. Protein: CAISESPQEPQYF.

Here the CDR3 DNA reads TGTGCCAGCAGTGAAGGAACCGGCAGGGCTAATGAAAAACTGTTTTTT. It encodes CASSEGTGRANEKLFF. The V gene is TRBV6-1, the J gene TRBJ1-4, with D tentatively TRBD1 (5 bases). The CDR3 covers 16 residues. The germline V gene encodes CDR1 MNHNS and CDR2 SASEGT. V was trimmed by 1 base and J by 3 bases, leaving 12 bases between them.

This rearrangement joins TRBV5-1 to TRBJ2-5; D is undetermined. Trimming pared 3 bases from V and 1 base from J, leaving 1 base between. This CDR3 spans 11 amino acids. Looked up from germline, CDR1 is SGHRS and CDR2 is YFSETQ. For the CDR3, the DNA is TGCGCCAGCAGCTCCCAAGAGACCCAGTACTTC. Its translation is CASSSQETQYF.

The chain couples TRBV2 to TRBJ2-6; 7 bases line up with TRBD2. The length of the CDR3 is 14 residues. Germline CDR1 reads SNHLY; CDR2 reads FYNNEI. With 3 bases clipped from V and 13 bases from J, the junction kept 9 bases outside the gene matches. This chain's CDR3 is CASSDAADGRVLTF. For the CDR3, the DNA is TGTGCCAGCAGTGATGCGGCGGACGGGAGGGTCCTGACTTTC. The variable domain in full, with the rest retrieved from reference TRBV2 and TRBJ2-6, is EPEVTQTPSHQVTQMGQEVILRCVPISNHLYFYWYRQILGQKVEFLVSFYNNEISEKSEIFDDQFSVERPDGSNFTLKIRSTKLEDSAMYFCASSDAADGRVLTFGAGSRLTVL.

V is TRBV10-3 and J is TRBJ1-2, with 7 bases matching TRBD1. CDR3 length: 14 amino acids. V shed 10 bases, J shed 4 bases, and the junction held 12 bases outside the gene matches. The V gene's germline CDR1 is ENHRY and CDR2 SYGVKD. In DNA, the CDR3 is TGTGCCAGCACAGGGGATGGTGTTGGCTATGGCTACACCTTC. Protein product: CASTGDGVGYGYTF.

The DNA of the CDR3 is TGTGCCAGCAGTGAAGACAGGCCCTATAATTCACCCCTCCACTTT. It is translated as CASSEDRPYNSPLHF. V and J are TRBV2 and TRBJ1-6; tentative D call: TRBD1 (5 bases). Germline loops: CDR1 SNHLY, CDR2 FYNNEI. This CDR3 comprises 15 residues. Trimming pared 1 base from V and 2 bases from J, leaving 6 bases between.

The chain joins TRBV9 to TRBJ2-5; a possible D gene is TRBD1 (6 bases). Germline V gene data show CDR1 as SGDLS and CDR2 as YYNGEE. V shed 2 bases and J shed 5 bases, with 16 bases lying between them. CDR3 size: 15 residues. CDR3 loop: CASSVQGSVRETQYF. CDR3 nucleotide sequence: TGTGCCAGCAGCGTTCAGGGGTCTGTTAGGGAGACCCAGTACTTC.

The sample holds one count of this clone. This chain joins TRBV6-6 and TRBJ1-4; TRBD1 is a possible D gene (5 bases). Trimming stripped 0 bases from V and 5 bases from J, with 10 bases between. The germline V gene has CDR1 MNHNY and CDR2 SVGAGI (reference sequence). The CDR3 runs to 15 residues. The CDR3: CASSYSGVGNEKLFF. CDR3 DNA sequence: TGTGCCAGCAGTTACTCAGGGGTGGGGAATGAAAAACTGTTTTTT.

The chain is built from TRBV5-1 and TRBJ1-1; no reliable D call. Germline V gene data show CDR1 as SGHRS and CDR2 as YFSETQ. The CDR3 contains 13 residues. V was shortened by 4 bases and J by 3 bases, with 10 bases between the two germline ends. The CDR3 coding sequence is TGCGCCAGCAGCGGCCGGGCGGACACTGAAGCTTTCTTT. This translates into CASSGRADTEAFF.

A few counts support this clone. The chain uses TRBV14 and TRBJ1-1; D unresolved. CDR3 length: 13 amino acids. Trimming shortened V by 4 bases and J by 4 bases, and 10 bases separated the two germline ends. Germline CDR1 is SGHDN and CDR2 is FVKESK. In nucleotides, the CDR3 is TGTGCCAGCAGCCCCTCAGTGGGCACTGAAGCTTTCTTT. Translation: CASSPSVGTEAFF.

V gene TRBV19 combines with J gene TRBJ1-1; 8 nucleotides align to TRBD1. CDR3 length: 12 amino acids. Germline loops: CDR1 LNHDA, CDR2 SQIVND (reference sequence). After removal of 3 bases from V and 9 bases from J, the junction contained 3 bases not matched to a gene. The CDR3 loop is CASSIGQGKAFF. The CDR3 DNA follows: TGTGCCAGTAGTATCGGACAGGGTAAAGCTTTCTTT.

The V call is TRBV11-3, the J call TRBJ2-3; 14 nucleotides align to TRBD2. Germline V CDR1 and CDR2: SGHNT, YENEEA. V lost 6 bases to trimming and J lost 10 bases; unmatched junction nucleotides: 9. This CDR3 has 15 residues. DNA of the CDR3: TGTGCCAGCAGTTCGGGGACTAGCGGGGGTCGTGCGCAGTATTTT. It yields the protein CASSSGTSGGRAQYF. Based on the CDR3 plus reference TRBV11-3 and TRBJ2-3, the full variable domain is EAGVVQSPRYKIIEKKQPVAFWCNPISGHNTLYWYLQNLGQGPELLIRYENEEAVDDSQLPKDRFSAERLKGVDSTLKIQPAELGDSAVYLCASSSGTSGGRAQYFGPGTRLTVL.

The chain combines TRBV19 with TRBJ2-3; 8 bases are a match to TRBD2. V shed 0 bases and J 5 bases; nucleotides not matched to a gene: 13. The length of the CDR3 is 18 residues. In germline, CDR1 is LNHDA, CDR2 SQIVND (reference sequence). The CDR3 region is CASSIDRGAGGLGDTQYF. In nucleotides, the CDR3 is TGTGCCAGTAGTATAGATCGCGGGGCGGGGGGCCTTGGAGATACGCAGTATTTT.